This paragraph reports one TCR beta chain. Antigen unknown. Germline CDR1 SGHRS, CDR2 YFSETQ. The CDR3 is 16 residues long. V lost 4 bases, J lost 10 bases, and 12 bases stayed unmatched. Sequenced by immunoSEQ multiplex PCR; TCRdb stores in-frame clones only, minus some. The sample has about 39,000 clones, about nine tenths seen once; the top ten hold 26%. The entry originates in a study of T cell responses to AZD1222 COVID-19 vaccine. Study results and caveats: Vaccine-associated CD4 TCRs ranged over spike, dominating at 160-218 and 743-854. Spike-specific TCR breadth rose after two AZD1222 doses, and depth rose as well. The donor cohort was predominantly white British with a female majority, and clonal diversity may have been underestimated.

The chain joins TRBV5-1 to TRBJ1-6, with 9 bases fitting TRBD1. The sequence was collected from an adult who received the MenACWY meningococcal vaccine as a control. The material was peripheral blood, obtained 28 days after the second dose of the MenACWY control vaccine. This CDR3 is CASSDIWDRDRSPLHF. The CDR3 region has the DNA TGCGCCAGCAGCGATATTTGGGACAGGGACAGGTCACCCCTCCACTTT. The whole variable domain, remainder taken from reference TRBV5-1 and TRBJ1-6, is KAGVTQTPRYLIKTRGQQVTLSCSPISGHRSVSWYQQTPGQGLQFLFEYFSETQRNKGNFPGRFSGRQFSNSRSEMNVSTLELGDSALYLCASSDIWDRDRSPLHFGNGTRLTVT.